One and the same sample provided the 19 T cell receptor beta chains below, sequenced in a study of T cell clonotyping in hematopoietic cell transplantation. Using immunoSEQ multiplex PCR, the repertoire was profiled, and TCRdb retains in-frame clones only, with some absent. The sample yields around 26,000 clones, less than 85% seen once. Regarding time point: recipient sample about 28 days before transplant, after cytoreduction. Sequenced here: peripheral blood mononuclear cells, sampled before stem cell transplant. These receptors originate from a middle-aged man with acute myeloid leukemia. Some clones in this sample may be carry-over from other donors' samples.

J is TRBJ2-6 and V is TRBV5-1; 10 nucleotides align to TRBD1. V trimming: 4 bases; J trimming: 6 bases; junction bases outside the gene matches: 4. Per germline, CDR1 SGHRS and CDR2 YFSETQ. This CDR3 spans 15 amino acids. CDR3 region: CASSPGTGEANVLTF. CDR3 nucleotide sequence: TGCGCCAGCAGCCCGGGGACAGGGGAGGCCAACGTCCTGACTTTC.

The chain has TRBV6-5 and TRBJ2-7; 8 nucleotides agree with TRBD1. CDR1 MNHEY and CDR2 SVGAGI come from the germline V gene. The V gene end was trimmed by 2 bases and the J gene end by 4 bases; junction bases not matched to a gene: 4. This CDR3 has 14 amino acids. CDR3 DNA: TGTGCCAGCAGTTACGGACAGGGACTTTACGAGCAGTACTTC. It codes for CASSYGQGLYEQYF.

This clone was seen a single time. The chain joins TRBV5-6 to TRBJ2-5; D is possibly TRBD1 (6 bases). The CDR3 contains 13 residues. Per the germline V gene, CDR1 is SGHDT and CDR2 is YYEEEE. Trimming took 1 base from V and 3 from J, leaving 7 bases between them. The CDR3 DNA is TGTGCCAGCAGCTTGTCAGGGGAAGAGACCCAGTACTTC. Translation gives CASSLSGEETQYF.

J is TRBJ2-2 and V is TRBV2, with 7 bases fitting TRBD1. V was clipped by 10 bases and J by 1 base; unmatched bases: 6. This CDR3 region has 14 residues. From germline, CDR1 is SNHLY and CDR2 FYNNEI. Here the CDR3 reads CATGDRKNTGELFF. DNA for the CDR3: TGTGCCACTGGGGACAGAAAGAACACCGGGGAGCTGTTTTTT.

The chain links TRBV25-1 to TRBJ1-5, with no clear D. Germline loops: CDR1 MGHDK, CDR2 SYGVNS. V lost 2 bases and J lost 11, with 19 bases in between. This CDR3 contains 15 residues. The CDR3 DNA is TGTGCCAGCAGTGAAGGAAACGGTGTCTCGGAGTCCCAGCATTTT. Translating gives CASSEGNGVSESQHF.

The table lists this clone with a few counts. The chain employs TRBV7-2 and TRBJ1-2; maybe TRBD1 (5 bases). CDR1 is SGHTA and CDR2 is FQGNSA in the germline V gene. The CDR3 contains 13 residues. With 8 bases removed from V and 4 bases from J, the gap between germline ends came to 14 bases. The CDR3 nucleotides are TGTGCCAGCGGGGACCAGAGGAGCTATGGCTACACCTTC. Protein product: CASGDQRSYGYTF.

This chain links TRBV19 with TRBJ1-6, with TRBD1 as a possible D gene (5 bases). CDR1 LNHDA and CDR2 SQIVND come from the germline V gene (reference sequence). The V gene lost 4 bases and the J gene lost 7 bases, with 11 bases spanning the gap. The CDR3 extends over 14 amino acids. This CDR3 reads CASSKGTQNSPLHF. The CDR3 bases are TGTGCCAGTAGTAAGGGGACCCAAAATTCACCCCTCCACTTT.

Written as DNA, the CDR3 is TGTGCCAGCAGCCCCGGGACGCCCAGTAATTCACCCCTCCACTTT. Translating it yields CASSPGTPSNSPLHF. The V gene is TRBV7-2, the J gene TRBJ1-6; D is perhaps TRBD1 (5 bases). Germline assignment: CDR1 SGHTA and CDR2 FQGNSA. V was cut by 5 bases and J by 6 bases, with 14 bases left in between. The CDR3 runs to 15 residues.

This sequence joins TRBV29-1 and TRBJ2-7, with D perhaps TRBD2 (5 bases). Trimming stripped 5 bases from V and 4 bases from J, with 12 bases between. This CDR3 spans 12 amino acids. Per germline, CDR1 SQVTM and CDR2 ANQGSEA. The CDR3 DNA reads TGCAGCGTTTATTCGGCGGGTTACGAGCAGTACTTC. It encodes CSVYSAGYEQYF.

The table lists this clone with a few counts. The chain recombines TRBV7-8 with TRBJ1-2; D is perhaps TRBD1 (6 bases). The CDR3 covers 14 residues. The V gene's germline CDR1 is SGHVS and CDR2 FQNEAQ. V lost 4 bases to trimming and J lost 3 bases, with 12 bases between them. The CDR3 DNA sequence: TGTGCCAGCAGCTGGGGTCAGGGGCACTATGGCTACACCTTC. Protein sequence: CASSWGQGHYGYTF.

The rearrangement uses TRBV29-1 and TRBJ2-2; tentatively, D is TRBD1 or TRBD2 (5 bases each). The V end was cut by 8 bases, the J end by 1 base, with 17 bases between. Germline CDR1 is SQVTM and CDR2 is ANQGSEA. The CDR3 is made up of 15 amino acids. CDR3 region: CSRLRGRKNTGELFF. Here the CDR3 DNA reads TGCAGCCGTCTAAGGGGACGGAAGAACACCGGGGAGCTGTTTTTT.

This clone was counted once. The rearrangement uses TRBV28 and TRBJ2-7; D not resolved. CDR3 length: 12 residues. V lost 3 bases and J lost 3, with 6 bases in between. CDR1 is MDHEN, CDR2 SYDVKM, per germline. The CDR3 sequence: CASSFEDYEQYF. The CDR3 coding sequence is TGTGCCAGCAGTTTCGAGGACTACGAGCAGTACTTC. Looking up the rest from reference TRBV28 and TRBJ2-7 gives the full variable domain: DVKVTQSSRYLVKRTGEKVFLECVQDMDHENMFWYRQDPGLGLRLIYFSYDVKMKEKGDIPEGYSVSREKKERFSLILESASTNQTSMYLCASSFEDYEQYFGPGTRLTVT.

The genes are TRBV13 and TRBJ2-5; D remains unclear. V lost 4 bases and J lost 4, with 13 bases in between. Germline CDR1 reads PRHDT; CDR2 reads FYEKMQ (reference sequence). CDR3 length: 14 residues. CDR3 bases: TGTGCCAGCAGCTCCCTGAAGTATCCAGAGACCCAGTACTTC. This codes for CASSSLKYPETQYF. The full variable domain, in which reference TRBV13 and TRBJ2-5 provide the parts outside the CDR3, is AAGVIQSPRHLIKEKRETATLKCYPIPRHDTVYWYQQGPGQDPQFLISFYEKMQSDKGSIPDRFSAQQFSDYHSELNMSSLELGDSALYFCASSSLKYPETQYFGPGTRLLVL.

The chain combines TRBV7-2 with TRBJ2-1; D might be TRBD2 (5 bases). V was shortened by 5 bases and J by 7 bases, with 15 bases between the two germline ends. The CDR3 runs 14 residues. Germline CDR1 is SGHTA and CDR2 is FQGNSA. The CDR3: CASSTDWNRNEQFF. Written as DNA, the CDR3 is TGTGCCAGCAGCACGGACTGGAATCGGAATGAGCAGTTCTTC.

The chain joins TRBV7-8 to TRBJ2-4; no definite D call. V dropped 1 base and J dropped 0 bases, with 13 bases sitting between them. The CDR3 runs to 17 residues. The germline CDR1 and CDR2 sequences are SGHVS and FQNEAQ. The CDR3 reads CASSLVAGVVAKNIQYF. CDR3 nucleotides: TGTGCCAGCAGCTTAGTTGCAGGCGTCGTAGCCAAAAACATTCAGTACTTC.

The genes are TRBV7-9 and TRBJ2-7; tentatively, D is TRBD1 or TRBD2 (6 bases each). Germline V gene sequence: CDR1 SEHNR, CDR2 FQNEAQ (reference sequence). Trimming stripped 5 bases from V and 7 bases from J, with 18 bases between. The CDR3 has 14 amino acids. The DNA of the CDR3 is TGTGCCAGCAGCCCAGGGGCAGGAGGGGAGGAGCAGTACTTC. As protein: CASSPGAGGEEQYF.

Comments on this clone: The junction departs from germline at one end; a sequencing error may be responsible. V and J are TRBV7-7 and TRBJ2-5, with 9 bases fitting TRBD1. The CDR3 consists of 14 residues. Germline assignment: CDR1 SSHAT and CDR2 FNYEAQ (reference sequence). The CDR3 DNA reads TGTGCTAGCAGCCAAGGGACAGGGCTTGAGACCCAGTACTTC. Amino acids: CASSQGTGLETQYF.

The J gene is TRBJ1-4, the V gene TRBV14, with 9 bases lining up with TRBD1. V was clipped by 4 bases and J by 6 bases; unmatched bases: 6. Looked up from germline, CDR1 is SGHDN and CDR2 is FVKESK. The CDR3 is 15 amino acids. Here the CDR3 DNA reads TGTGCCAGCAGCCCGAGCGGGACAGGGTATGAAAAACTGTTTTTT. It yields the protein CASSPSGTGYEKLFF.

This clone was observed a single time. CDR3 protein: CASSSGTAPYGYTF. The DNA for the CDR3 is TGTGCCAGCAGCTCCGGGACTGCTCCCTATGGCTACACCTTC. The rearrangement links TRBV9 to TRBJ1-2, with D perhaps TRBD1 (5 bases). This CDR3 is built from 14 residues. Germline-derived CDR1 and CDR2 are SGDLS and YYNGEE. Trimming cost V 4 bases and J 4 bases, with 14 bases left between them.